Following are 32 T cell receptor beta chains from one sample sequenced in a study of shared clonotypes between healthy human individuals. Libraries were prepared by immunoSEQ multiplex PCR; TCRdb keeps only in-frame clonotypes and omits some of them. The table shows 950,000 to 1,100,000 clones, with 70% to 80% occurring only once. Sequences were obtained from memory CD4+ T cells sorted from blood. Subset specified: CD45RA-negative fraction. Receptor source: a man between 18 and 29 years old in good health.

This chain joins TRBV7-9 and TRBJ2-3; D possibly corresponds to TRBD1 (6 bases). The CDR3 spans 14 residues. The germline gives CDR1 SEHNR, CDR2 FQNEAQ (reference sequence). The ends were cut back, 1 base at V and 2 bases at J, with 7 bases in the middle. Here the CDR3 reads CASSLGQVTDTQYF. The CDR3 DNA reads as TGTGCCAGCAGCTTAGGACAGGTCACAGATACGCAGTATTTT.

This clone occurred a few times. This sequence joins TRBV4-3 and TRBJ2-3; D uncertain. Germline values: CDR1 LGHNA, CDR2 YSLEER. CDR3 length: 17 amino acids. Trimming removed 0 bases from V and 2 bases from J, with 15 bases in between. As DNA, the CDR3 is TGCGCCAGCAGCCAAGATCGATCCGACTCCTACACAGATACGCAGTATTTT. It is translated as CASSQDRSDSYTDTQYF.

The chain joins TRBV5-1 to TRBJ2-1; 10 bases fit TRBD2. Germline V gives CDR1 SGHRS, CDR2 YFSETQ. Trimming at V came to 3 bases and at J to 0 bases, leaving 15 bases not matched to a gene. The CDR3 sequence is 20 residues long. The CDR3 region is CASSWGDSFRTSGSYNEQFF. The CDR3 nucleotides read TGCGCCAGCAGCTGGGGGGACAGCTTTAGGACTAGCGGCTCCTACAATGAGCAGTTCTTC.

The chain has TRBV27 and TRBJ2-7; no definite D call. Germline loops: CDR1 MNHEY, CDR2 SMNVEV (reference sequence). Trimming took 4 bases from V and 4 from J, leaving 17 bases between them. CDR3 length equals 15 residues. CDR3 loop: CASSYKTNPAYEQYF. As DNA, the CDR3 is TGTGCCAGCAGTTACAAGACCAACCCGGCGTACGAGCAGTACTTC.

V is TRBV7-9 and J is TRBJ2-7; 12 bases line up with TRBD1. V lost 5 bases, J lost 8 bases, and 7 bases stayed unmatched. The CDR3 has 14 residues. Looked up from germline, CDR1 is SEHNR and CDR2 is FQNEAQ (reference sequence). CDR3 amino acids: CASSPGTGGAKQYF. The CDR3 DNA reads as TGTGCCAGCAGCCCCGGGACAGGGGGCGCAAAGCAGTACTTC. The variable domain in full, with the rest retrieved from reference TRBV7-9 and TRBJ2-7, is DTGVSQNPRHKITKRGQNVTFRCDPISEHNRLYWYRQTLGQGPEFLTYFQNEAQLEKSRLLSDRFSAERPKGSFSTLEIQRTEQGDSAMYLCASSPGTGGAKQYFGPGTRLTVT.

The chain couples TRBV19 to TRBJ2-5; TRBD2 might be the D (6 bases). CDR1 is LNHDA, CDR2 SQIVND, per germline (reference sequence). V lost 3 bases, J lost 3 bases, and 17 bases lay in between. The CDR3 covers 16 residues. Here the CDR3 reads CASSMGQGGFKETQYF. CDR3 sequence (DNA): TGTGCCAGTAGTATGGGGCAGGGAGGATTTAAAGAGACCCAGTACTTC. Looking up the rest from reference TRBV19 and TRBJ2-5 gives the full variable domain: DGGITQSPKYLFRKEGQNVTLSCEQNLNHDAMYWYRQDPGQGLRLIYYSQIVNDFQKGDIAEGYSVSREKKESFPLTVTSAQKNPTAFYLCASSMGQGGFKETQYFGPGTRLLVL.

This chain connects TRBV2 to TRBJ1-1; TRBD1 is a possible D gene (5 bases). Germline lookup yields CDR1 SNHLY and CDR2 FYNNEI. V lost 7 bases to trimming and J lost 5 bases, with 11 bases between them. This CDR3 spans 12 amino acids. CDR3 amino acids: CASKRGDTEAFF. In DNA, the CDR3 is TGTGCCAGCAAACGGGGGGATACTGAAGCTTTCTTT.

The chain carries TRBV7-6 and TRBJ2-1; 14 positions agree with TRBD2. Germline CDR1 and CDR2: SGHVS and FNYEAQ. This CDR3 spans 18 amino acids. J was trimmed by 2 bases and V by 5 bases; bases with no gene match: 8. The CDR3 is CASSPPGLAGVAYNEQFF. The CDR3 DNA follows: TGTGCCAGCAGCCCTCCGGGACTAGCGGGAGTAGCCTACAATGAGCAGTTCTTC.

V is TRBV21-1 and J is TRBJ1-4; no DNA check was done on the table's D call, TRBD1. TRBV21-1 is a listed pseudogene. The CDR3 consists of 13 residues. CDR3 bases: TGTGCCAGCAGCAAATCCCCATCAGGGAAACTGTTTTTT. Encoded protein: CASSKSPSGKLFF.

The rearrangement links TRBV19 to TRBJ2-2; 7 bases match TRBD1. The length of the CDR3 is 15 residues. The junction had 3 bases not matched to a gene; V was cut back by 3 bases and J by 2 bases. CDR1 is LNHDA and CDR2 is SQIVND in the germline V gene (reference sequence). In DNA, the CDR3 is TGTGCCAGTAGTATCGGGACAGATAACACCGGGGAGCTGTTTTTT. Protein sequence: CASSIGTDNTGELFF.

The chain has TRBV18 and TRBJ2-1; 8 bases fit TRBD2. Germline V gives CDR1 KGHSH, CDR2 LQKENI. The CDR3 runs to 16 residues. V trimming: 0 bases; J trimming: 6 bases; junction bases outside the gene matches: 7. CDR3 residues: CASSPPGRGAFNEQFF. CDR3 nucleotide sequence: TGTGCCAGCTCACCACCGGGGCGGGGGGCCTTCAATGAGCAGTTCTTC.

The chain combines TRBV6-6 with TRBJ2-5, with TRBD1 matching 9 bases. The CDR3 has 15 amino acids. Germline V CDR1 and CDR2: MNHNY, SVGAGI (reference sequence). V lost 4 bases, J lost 5 bases, and 8 bases stayed unmatched. CDR3 residues: CASSSRGQGRETQYF. The CDR3 nucleotides are TGTGCCAGCAGTTCACGAGGACAGGGGAGGGAGACCCAGTACTTC.

The chain is built from TRBV7-2 and TRBJ2-1; 14 nucleotides align to TRBD2. CDR3 length equals 18 residues. The V and J ends lost 4 bases and 0 bases, in that order; junction bases with no gene match: 5. Germline CDR1 reads SGHTA; CDR2 reads FQGNSA. This CDR3 reads CASSYGTSGRSSYNEQFF. The CDR3 DNA sequence: TGTGCCAGCAGCTATGGGACTAGCGGGAGAAGCTCCTACAATGAGCAGTTCTTC.

On this clone: A far larger clone is off by one base, so a read error is likely. V gene TRBV27 combines with J gene TRBJ1-6, with 9 bases that match TRBD1. CDR1 and CDR2 (germline): MNHEY, SMNVEV (reference sequence). J lost 10 bases, V lost 7 bases, and 17 bases had no gene match. CDR3 size: 17 residues. This CDR3 is CASNLVPPGQGYSPLHF. The CDR3 DNA is TGTGCCAGCAATTTGGTCCCACCGGGACAGGGTTACTCACCCCTCCACTTT.

The V gene is TRBV7-9, the J gene TRBJ2-7, with 9 bases identical to TRBD1. This CDR3 is 15 amino acids long. With 5 bases clipped from V and 3 bases from J, the junction kept 8 bases outside the gene matches. Germline values: CDR1 SEHNR, CDR2 FQNEAQ (reference sequence). The CDR3 nucleotides read TGTGCCAGCAGCCCCGGGACAGGGAGTTTCTACGAGCAGTACTTC. Its translation: CASSPGTGSFYEQYF.

This rearrangement joins TRBV5-8 to TRBJ1-5; D is uncertain. Germline V gene data show CDR1 as SGHTS and CDR2 as YDEGEE. This CDR3 is built from 13 residues. With 5 bases removed from V and 5 bases from J, the gap between germline ends came to 11 bases. The CDR3 DNA reads TGTGCCAGCAGTTTCACAAGAGATCAGCCCCAGCATTTT. Protein: CASSFTRDQPQHF.

As for this clone: This same CDR3 is encoded by further DNA sequences in the sample. The V call is TRBV10-3, the J call TRBJ1-1; D not resolved. V was clipped by 8 bases and J by 1 base, with 5 bases between them. In germline, CDR1 is ENHRY, CDR2 SYGVKD. The CDR3 totals 11 residues. The CDR3 sequence is CAIRENTEAFF. CDR3 in DNA: TGTGCCATCCGGGAGAACACTGAAGCTTTCTTT.

Remarks on this clone: Possible read error: a much larger clone is one base away. The V gene is TRBV18, the J gene TRBJ2-5; D not resolved. The CDR3 totals 12 residues. Deletions cut 2 bases from V and 2 bases from J, with 3 bases between. In germline, CDR1 is KGHSH, CDR2 LQKENI. The CDR3 sequence is CASSPIQETQYF. The CDR3 DNA is TGTGCCAGCTCACCAATTCAAGAGACCCAGTACTTC.

The rearrangement joins TRBV19 to TRBJ2-7; 12 bases are a match to TRBD2. J gave up 2 bases and V 7 bases, and 6 bases lay outside the gene matches. Germline lookup yields CDR1 LNHDA and CDR2 SQIVND (reference sequence). There are 15 residues in the CDR3. CDR3 amino acids: CASTATSGGTYEQYF. CDR3 sequence (DNA): TGTGCCAGTACCGCGACTAGCGGGGGTACCTACGAGCAGTACTTC.

The chain couples TRBV4-1 to TRBJ2-7; D is perhaps TRBD2 (5 bases). The CDR3 spans 15 residues. Trimming removed 1 base at V and 0 bases at J, with 10 bases between. Germline loops: CDR1 MGHRA, CDR2 YSYEKL. CDR3 region: CASSQAGLGSYEQYF. For the CDR3, the DNA is TGCGCCAGCAGCCAAGCAGGACTGGGCTCCTACGAGCAGTACTTC.

The chain carries TRBV19 and TRBJ2-7; 8 bases are shared with TRBD2. V lost 5 bases, J lost 0 bases, and 9 bases stayed unmatched. The CDR3 loop spans 16 amino acids. The V gene's germline CDR1 is LNHDA and CDR2 SQIVND (reference sequence). The CDR3 DNA sequence: TGTGCCAGTAGTGAATGGGGAGCGGGAGCCTCCTACGAGCAGTACTTC. The encoded protein is CASSEWGAGASYEQYF.

The chain links TRBV30 to TRBJ1-3; no clear D gene. Trimming left V 1 base short and J 3 bases short, with 10 bases between. This CDR3 has 14 residues. In germline, CDR1 is GTSNPN, CDR2 SVGIG (reference sequence). This CDR3 reads CAWSAGPYGNTIYF. The CDR3 region has the DNA TGTGCCTGGAGTGCCGGCCCGTATGGAAACACCATATATTTT. Looking up the rest from reference TRBV30 and TRBJ1-3 gives the full variable domain: SQTIHQWPATLVQPVGSPLSLECTVEGTSNPNLYWYRQAAGRGLQLLFYSVGIGQISSEVPQNLSASRPQDRQFILSSKKLLLSDSGFYLCAWSAGPYGNTIYFGEGSWLTVV.

The J gene is TRBJ1-2, the V gene TRBV19, with D possibly being TRBD1 (5 bases). Germline V gene lookup returns CDR1 LNHDA and CDR2 SQIVND (reference sequence). CDR3 length equals 16 residues. V lost 2 bases, J lost 6 bases, and 19 bases lay in between. The CDR3 sequence: CASSIRPLTDRDGYTF. Written as DNA, the CDR3 is TGTGCCAGTAGTATACGGCCCCTTACTGACAGAGATGGCTACACCTTC.

The chain recombines TRBV5-1 with TRBJ2-7; 11 nucleotides line up with TRBD1. The CDR3 spans 14 residues. Germline V lookup: CDR1 SGHRS, CDR2 YFSETQ. The ends lost 3 bases at V and 3 bases at J; junction bases unmatched: 2. CDR3 sequence (DNA): TGCGCCAGCAGCTCTGGGACAGGGGGCTACGAGCAGTACTTC. As protein: CASSSGTGGYEQYF.

The V gene is TRBV11-2, the J gene TRBJ1-1; a weak D match, TRBD1 (6 bases). Germline values: CDR1 SGHAT, CDR2 FQNNGV. This CDR3 has 15 amino acids. The germline V and J ends were trimmed by 5 bases and 0 bases, with 13 bases remaining between them. CDR3 loop: CASSRGQLMNTEAFF. The CDR3 coding sequence is TGTGCCAGCAGCAGAGGACAGCTCATGAACACTGAAGCTTTCTTT. The full variable domain, with the rest looked up from reference TRBV11-2 and TRBJ1-1, is EAGVAQSPRYKIIEKRQSVAFWCNPISGHATLYWYQQILGQGPKLLIQFQNNGVVDDSQLPKDRFSAERLKGVDSTLKIQPAKLEDSAVYLCASSRGQLMNTEAFFGQGTRLTVV.

This clone occurred many times. The rearrangement uses TRBV7-9 and TRBJ1-2; a possible D gene is TRBD1 (5 bases). The CDR3 extends over 16 amino acids. The germline CDR1 and CDR2 sequences are SEHNR and FQNEAQ (reference sequence). V lost 5 bases, J lost 2 bases, and 18 bases lay in between. This CDR3 reads CASSPGGGVKNYGYTF. The CDR3 coding sequence is TGTGCCAGCAGCCCTGGCGGGGGGGTTAAGAACTATGGCTACACCTTC.

V is TRBV5-4 and J is TRBJ1-4; D possibly corresponds to TRBD1 (5 bases). Germline V lookup: CDR1 SGHNT, CDR2 YYREEE (reference sequence). V was shortened by 3 bases and J by 7 bases, with 16 bases between the two germline ends. The CDR3 has 15 residues. The CDR3 spells CASSSQSQGGEKLFF. Written as DNA, the CDR3 is TGTGCCAGCAGCTCCCAGAGCCAGGGAGGTGAAAAACTGTTTTTT.

This clone was detected a few times. Other DNA variants within this sample encode the same CDR3. This rearrangement joins TRBV5-1 to TRBJ1-1; no definite D call. Between the trimmed V and J ends, which lost 0 bases and 0 bases, there was a span of 3 bases. Germline CDR1 is SGHRS and CDR2 is YFSETQ. The CDR3 spans 13 residues. The CDR3 coding sequence is TGCGCCAGCAGCTTGGTTGTGAACACTGAAGCTTTCTTT. Amino acids: CASSLVVNTEAFF.

The chain is built from TRBV4-3 and TRBJ2-1; TRBD2 matches at 7 bases. Germline CDR1 is LGHNA and CDR2 is YSLEER. CDR3 length: 16 amino acids. V dropped 1 base and J dropped 8; count of bases not matched to a gene: 11. The CDR3: CASSQGRERVSDEQFF. CDR3 DNA sequence: TGCGCCAGCAGCCAAGGGCGGGAGAGGGTCAGCGATGAGCAGTTCTTC.

The rearrangement joins TRBV5-4 to TRBJ1-4, with 12 bases aligning to TRBD1. CDR1 SGHNT and CDR2 YYREEE come from the germline V gene (reference sequence). The CDR3 has 14 residues. V was pared by 3 bases and J by 8 bases, with 2 bases of the junction left unmatched. The CDR3 region has the DNA TGTGCCAGCAGCTCGGGGACAGGGGGCGAAAAACTGTTTTTT. Protein: CASSSGTGGEKLFF.

This chain joins TRBV29-1 and TRBJ2-1; the match to TRBD2 covers 10 bases. V lost 7 bases, J lost 9 bases, and 12 bases stayed unmatched. The germline CDR1 and CDR2 sequences are SQVTM and ANQGSEA. The length of the CDR3 is 14 residues. This CDR3 reads CSAGGSGRALEQFF. The CDR3 DNA is TGCAGCGCCGGGGGGAGCGGGAGGGCCCTTGAGCAGTTCTTC.

This chain joins TRBV5-6 and TRBJ1-2; 9 bases match TRBD1. This CDR3 spans 14 amino acids. Germline V CDR1 and CDR2: SGHDT, YYEEEE. V dropped 3 bases and J dropped 9; count of bases not matched to a gene: 9. DNA of the CDR3: TGTGCCAGCAGCTCTTCACTACAGGGGGCTCGCTACACCTTC. It yields the protein CASSSSLQGARYTF.